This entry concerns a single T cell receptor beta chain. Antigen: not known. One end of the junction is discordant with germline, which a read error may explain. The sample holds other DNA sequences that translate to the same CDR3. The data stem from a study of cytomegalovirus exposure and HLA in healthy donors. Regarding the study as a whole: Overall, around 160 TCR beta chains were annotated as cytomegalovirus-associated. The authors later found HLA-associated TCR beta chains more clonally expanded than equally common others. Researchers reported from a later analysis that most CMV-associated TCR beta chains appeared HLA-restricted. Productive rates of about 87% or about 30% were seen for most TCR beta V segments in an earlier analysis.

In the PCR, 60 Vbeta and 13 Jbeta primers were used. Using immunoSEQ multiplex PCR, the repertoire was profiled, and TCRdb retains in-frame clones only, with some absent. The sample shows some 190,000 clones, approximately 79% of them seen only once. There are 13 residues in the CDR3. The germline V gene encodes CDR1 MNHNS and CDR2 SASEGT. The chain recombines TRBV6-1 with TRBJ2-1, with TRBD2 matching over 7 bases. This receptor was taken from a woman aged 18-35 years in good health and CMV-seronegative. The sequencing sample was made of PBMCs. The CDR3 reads CASWEGPGDEQFF. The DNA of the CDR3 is TGCGCCAGCTGGGAGGGGCCGGGGGATGAGCAGTTCTTC.